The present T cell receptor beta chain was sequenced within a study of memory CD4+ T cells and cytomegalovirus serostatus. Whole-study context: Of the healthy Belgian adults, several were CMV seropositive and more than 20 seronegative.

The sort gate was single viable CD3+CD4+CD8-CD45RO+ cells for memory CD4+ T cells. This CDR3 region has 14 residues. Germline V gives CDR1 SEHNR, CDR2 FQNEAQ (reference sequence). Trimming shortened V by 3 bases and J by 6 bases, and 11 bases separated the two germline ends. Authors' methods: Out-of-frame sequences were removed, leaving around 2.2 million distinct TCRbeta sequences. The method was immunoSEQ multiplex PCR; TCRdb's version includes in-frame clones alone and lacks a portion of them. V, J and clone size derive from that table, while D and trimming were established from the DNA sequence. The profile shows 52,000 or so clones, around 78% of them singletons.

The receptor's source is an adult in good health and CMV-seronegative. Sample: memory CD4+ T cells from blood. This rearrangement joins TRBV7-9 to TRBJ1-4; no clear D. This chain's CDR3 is CASSFGSNYEKLFF. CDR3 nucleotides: TGTGCCAGCAGCTTTGGGTCTAACTATGAAAAACTGTTTTTT.